This T cell receptor beta chain is from a study of blood T cell repertoires in COVID-19. Study overall: The United States, Italy and Spain provided the acute and convalescent COVID-19 samples. T cells, B-cell-depleted T cells, or PBMCs provided the cDNA or gDNA that served as material.

Worth noting for this clone: The junction does not match germline at one end; this may be a read error.

How the authors handled the data: Reference gene primer amplification gave nucleated cell count estimates. This table comes from immunoSEQ multiplex PCR, and its TCRdb copy is limited to in-frame clones, with some not included. The DNA gave D and trimming, while V, J and clone size come from that table. The sample lists approximately 350,000 clones; around 89% were seen once. Followed over time, Seattle patients had been enrolled while infection was active. Germline CDR1 reads MDHEN; CDR2 reads SYDVKM. The CDR3 contains 13 residues. The receptor's source is a woman in her twenties or thirties with COVID-19, enrolled during active disease. The chain is built from TRBV28 and TRBJ1-5; D unresolved. The sequenced material came from peripheral blood. The CDR3 region is CASSLVGNRPQHF. The DNA for the CDR3 is TGTGCCAGCAGTTTAGTGGGCAATCGGCCCCAGCATTTT.